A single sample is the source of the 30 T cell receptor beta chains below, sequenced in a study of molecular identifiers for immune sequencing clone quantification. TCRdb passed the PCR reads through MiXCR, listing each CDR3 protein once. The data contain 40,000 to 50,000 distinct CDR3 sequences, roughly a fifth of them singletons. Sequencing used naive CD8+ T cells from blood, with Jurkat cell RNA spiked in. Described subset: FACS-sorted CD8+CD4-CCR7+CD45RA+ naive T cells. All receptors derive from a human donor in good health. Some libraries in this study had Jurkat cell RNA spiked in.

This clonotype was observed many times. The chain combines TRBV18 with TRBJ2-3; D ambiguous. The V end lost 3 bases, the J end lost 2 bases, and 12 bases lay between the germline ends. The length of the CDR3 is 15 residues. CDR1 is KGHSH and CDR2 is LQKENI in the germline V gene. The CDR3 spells CASSPPASVTDTQYF. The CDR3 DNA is TGTGCCAGCTCACCCCCCGCGAGCGTCACAGATACGCAGTATTTT.

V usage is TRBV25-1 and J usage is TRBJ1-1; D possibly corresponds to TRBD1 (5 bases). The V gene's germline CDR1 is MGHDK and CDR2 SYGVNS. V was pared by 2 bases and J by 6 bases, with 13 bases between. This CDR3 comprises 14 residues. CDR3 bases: TGTGCCAGCAGTGAAATAGGAGGGGAGGCTGAAGCTTTCTTT. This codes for CASSEIGGEAEAFF.

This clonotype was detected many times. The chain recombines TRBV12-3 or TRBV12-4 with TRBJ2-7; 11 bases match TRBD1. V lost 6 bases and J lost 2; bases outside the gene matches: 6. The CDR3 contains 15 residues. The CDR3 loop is CASSPGQGAAYEQYF. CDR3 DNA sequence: TGTGCCAGCAGCCCTGGACAGGGGGCTGCCTACGAGCAGTACTTC.

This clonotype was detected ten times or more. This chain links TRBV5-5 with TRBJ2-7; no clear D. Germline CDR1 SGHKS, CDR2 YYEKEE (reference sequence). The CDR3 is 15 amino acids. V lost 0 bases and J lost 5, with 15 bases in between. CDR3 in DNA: TGTGCCAGCAGCTTGGCCTGGCAGGTGAACCACGAGCAGTACTTC. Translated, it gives CASSLAWQVNHEQYF.

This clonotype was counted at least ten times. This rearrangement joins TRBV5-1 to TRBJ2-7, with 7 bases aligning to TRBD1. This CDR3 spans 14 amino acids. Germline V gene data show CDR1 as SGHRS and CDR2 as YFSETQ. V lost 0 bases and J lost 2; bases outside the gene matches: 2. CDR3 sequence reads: CASSLVQGAYEQYF. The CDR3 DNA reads TGCGCCAGCAGCTTGGTCCAGGGGGCCTACGAGCAGTACTTC.

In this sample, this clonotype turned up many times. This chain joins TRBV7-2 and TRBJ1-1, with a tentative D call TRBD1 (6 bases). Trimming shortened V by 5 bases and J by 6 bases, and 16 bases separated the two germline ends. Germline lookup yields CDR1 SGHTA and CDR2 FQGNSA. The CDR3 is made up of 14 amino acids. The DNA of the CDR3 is TGTGCCAGCAGCACTTTCAGGGGAATCTCTGAAGCTTTCTTT. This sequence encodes CASSTFRGISEAFF.

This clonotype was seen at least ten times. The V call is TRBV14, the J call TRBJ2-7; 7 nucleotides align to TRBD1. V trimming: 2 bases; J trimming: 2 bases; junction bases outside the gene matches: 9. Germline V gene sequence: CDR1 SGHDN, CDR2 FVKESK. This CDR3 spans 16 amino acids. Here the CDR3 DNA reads TGTGCCAGCAGCCAACCCGGGACAGCCGCAGCCTACGAGCAGTACTTC. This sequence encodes CASSQPGTAAAYEQYF.

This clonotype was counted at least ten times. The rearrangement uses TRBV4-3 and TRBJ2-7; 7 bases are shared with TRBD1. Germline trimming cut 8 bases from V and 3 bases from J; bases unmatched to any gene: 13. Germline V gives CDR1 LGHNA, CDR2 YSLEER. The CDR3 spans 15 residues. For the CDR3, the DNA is TGCGCCAGCCGAATTGAGGACAGGCTAAACTACGAGCAGTACTTC. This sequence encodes CASRIEDRLNYEQYF.

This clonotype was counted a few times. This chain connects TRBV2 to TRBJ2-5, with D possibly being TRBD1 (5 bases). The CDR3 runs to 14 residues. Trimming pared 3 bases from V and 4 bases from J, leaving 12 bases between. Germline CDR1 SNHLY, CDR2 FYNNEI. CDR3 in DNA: TGTGCCAGCAGTGAGCTTCCTGGGGCAGAGACCCAGTACTTC. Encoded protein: CASSELPGAETQYF.

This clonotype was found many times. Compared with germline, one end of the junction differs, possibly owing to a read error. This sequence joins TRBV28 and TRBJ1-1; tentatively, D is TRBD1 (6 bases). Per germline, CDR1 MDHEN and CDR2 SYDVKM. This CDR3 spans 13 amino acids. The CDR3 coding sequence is TGTGCAAGCAAGAACAGGGCGGATACTGAAGCTTTCTTT. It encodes CASKNRADTEAFF.

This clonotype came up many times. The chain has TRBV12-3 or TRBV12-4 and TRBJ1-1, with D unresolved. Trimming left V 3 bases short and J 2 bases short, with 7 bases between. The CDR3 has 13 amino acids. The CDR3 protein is CASSLHGNTEAFF. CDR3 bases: TGTGCCAGCAGTTTGCACGGAAACACTGAAGCTTTCTTT.

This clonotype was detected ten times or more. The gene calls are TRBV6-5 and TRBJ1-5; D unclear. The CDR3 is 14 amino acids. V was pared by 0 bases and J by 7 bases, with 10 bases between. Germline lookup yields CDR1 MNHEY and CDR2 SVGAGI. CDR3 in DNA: TGTGCCAGCAGTTACTCGGCGGGCGGGCAGCCCCAGCATTTT. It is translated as CASSYSAGGQPQHF.

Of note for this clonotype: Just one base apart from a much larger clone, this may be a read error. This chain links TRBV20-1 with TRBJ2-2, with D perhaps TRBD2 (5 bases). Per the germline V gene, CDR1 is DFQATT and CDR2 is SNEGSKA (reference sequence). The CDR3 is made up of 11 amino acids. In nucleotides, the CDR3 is TGCAGTGCTCTCTACACCGGGAAGCTGTTTTTT. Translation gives CSALYTGKLFF.

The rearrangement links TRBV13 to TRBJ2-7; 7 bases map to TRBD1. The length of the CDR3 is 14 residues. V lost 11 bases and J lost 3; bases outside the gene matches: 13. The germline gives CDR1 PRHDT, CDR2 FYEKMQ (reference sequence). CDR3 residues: CAGGTRDRYYEQYF. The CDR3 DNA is TGTGCCGGCGGAACGAGGGACAGATACTACGAGCAGTACTTC.

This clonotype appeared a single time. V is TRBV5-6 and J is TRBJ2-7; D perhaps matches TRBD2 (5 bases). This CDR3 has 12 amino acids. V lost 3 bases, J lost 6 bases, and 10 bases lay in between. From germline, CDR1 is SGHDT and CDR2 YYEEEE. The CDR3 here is CASSSGMAEQYF. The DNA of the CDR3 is TGTGCCAGCAGCTCGGGGATGGCCGAGCAGTACTTC. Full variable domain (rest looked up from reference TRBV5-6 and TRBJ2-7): DAGVTQSPTHLIKTRGQQVTLRCSPKSGHDTVSWYQQALGQGPQFIFQYYEEEERQRGNFPDRFSGHQFPNYSSELNVNALLLGDSALYLCASSSGMAEQYFGPGTRLTVT.

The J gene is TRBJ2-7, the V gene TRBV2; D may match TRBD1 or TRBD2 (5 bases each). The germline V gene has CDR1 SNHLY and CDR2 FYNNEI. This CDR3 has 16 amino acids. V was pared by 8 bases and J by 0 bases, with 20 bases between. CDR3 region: CASLGTGPPSSYEQYF. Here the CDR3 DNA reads TGTGCCAGCTTAGGGACGGGCCCCCCGAGCTCCTACGAGCAGTACTTC.

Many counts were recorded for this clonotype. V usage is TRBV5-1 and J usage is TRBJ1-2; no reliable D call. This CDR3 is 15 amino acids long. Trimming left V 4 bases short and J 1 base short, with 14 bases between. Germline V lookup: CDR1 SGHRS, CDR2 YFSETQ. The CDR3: CASSQDLTYNYGYTF. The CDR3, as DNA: TGCGCCAGCAGCCAGGACTTAACTTATAACTATGGCTACACCTTC.

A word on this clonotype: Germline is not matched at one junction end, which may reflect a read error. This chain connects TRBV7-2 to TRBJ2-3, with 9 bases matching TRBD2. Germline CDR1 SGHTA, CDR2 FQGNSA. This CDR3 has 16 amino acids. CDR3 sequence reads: CASSYRTSVWTDTQYF. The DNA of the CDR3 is TGCGCCAGCAGCTACCGGACTAGCGTATGGACAGATACGCAGTATTTT.

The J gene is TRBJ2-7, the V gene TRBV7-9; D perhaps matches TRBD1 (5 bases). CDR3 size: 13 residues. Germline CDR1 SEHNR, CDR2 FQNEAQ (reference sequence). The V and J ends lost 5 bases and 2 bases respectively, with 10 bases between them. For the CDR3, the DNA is TGTGCCAGCAGCACAGGTCCGACCTACGAGCAGTACTTC. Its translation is CASSTGPTYEQYF.

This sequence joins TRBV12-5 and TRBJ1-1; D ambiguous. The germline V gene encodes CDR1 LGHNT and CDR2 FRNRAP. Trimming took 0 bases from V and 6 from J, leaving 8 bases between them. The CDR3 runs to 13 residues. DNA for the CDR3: TGTGCTAGTGGTTTGGTACTCAACTCTGAAGCTTTCTTT. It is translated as CASGLVLNSEAFF.

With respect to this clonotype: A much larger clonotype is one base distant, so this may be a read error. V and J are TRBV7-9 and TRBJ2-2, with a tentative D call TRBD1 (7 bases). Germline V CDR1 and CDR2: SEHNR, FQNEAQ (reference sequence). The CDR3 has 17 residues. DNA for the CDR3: TGTGCCAGCAGCACAACAAGGGGGACAGCGAACACCGGGGGGCTGTTTTTT. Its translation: CASSTTRGTANTGGLFF.

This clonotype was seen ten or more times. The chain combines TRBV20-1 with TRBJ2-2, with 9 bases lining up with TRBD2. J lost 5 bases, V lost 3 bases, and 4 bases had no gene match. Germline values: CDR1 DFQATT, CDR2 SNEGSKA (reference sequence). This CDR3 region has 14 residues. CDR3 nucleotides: TGCAGTGCTAGCGGGACTAGCTTGACCGGGGAGCTGTTTTTT. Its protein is CSASGTSLTGELFF.

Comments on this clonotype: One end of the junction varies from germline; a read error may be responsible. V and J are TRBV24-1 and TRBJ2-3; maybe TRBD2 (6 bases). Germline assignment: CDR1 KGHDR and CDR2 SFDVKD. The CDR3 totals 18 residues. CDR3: CATSIRTTQTGLQDTQYF. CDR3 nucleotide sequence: TGTGCCACCAGTATAAGGACTACCCAAACGGGTTTGCAAGATACGCAATATTTT.

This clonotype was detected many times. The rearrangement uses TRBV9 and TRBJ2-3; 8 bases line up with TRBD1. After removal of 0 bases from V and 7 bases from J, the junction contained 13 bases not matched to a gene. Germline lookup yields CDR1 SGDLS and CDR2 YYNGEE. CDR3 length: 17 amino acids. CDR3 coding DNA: TGTGCCAGCAGCGTAGCTGAGAGACAGGGGTTTACCTATACGCAGTATTTT. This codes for CASSVAERQGFTYTQYF.

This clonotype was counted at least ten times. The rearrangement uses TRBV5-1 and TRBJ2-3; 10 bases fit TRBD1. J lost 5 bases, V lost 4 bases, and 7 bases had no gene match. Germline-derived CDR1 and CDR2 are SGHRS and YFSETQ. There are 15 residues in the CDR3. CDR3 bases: TGCGCCAGCAGCCTCGGACAGGGGGTTGAAGATACGCAGTATTTT. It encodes CASSLGQGVEDTQYF.

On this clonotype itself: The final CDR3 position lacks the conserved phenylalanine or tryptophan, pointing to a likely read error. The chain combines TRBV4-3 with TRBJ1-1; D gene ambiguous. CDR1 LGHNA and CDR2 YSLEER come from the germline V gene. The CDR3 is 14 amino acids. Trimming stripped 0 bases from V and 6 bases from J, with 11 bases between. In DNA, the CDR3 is TGCGCCAGCAGCCAAGATCGGACTGGGCCTGAAGCTTTCCTT. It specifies CASSQDRTGPEAFL.

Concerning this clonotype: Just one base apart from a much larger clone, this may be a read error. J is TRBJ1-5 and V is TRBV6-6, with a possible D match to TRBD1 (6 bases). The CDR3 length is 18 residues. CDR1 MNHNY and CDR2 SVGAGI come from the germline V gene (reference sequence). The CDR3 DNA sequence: TGTGCCGGCAGTTCCCTCGGGGGGGCGAGTTATAGCAATCAGCCCCAGCATTTT. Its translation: CAGSSLGGASYSNQPQHF.

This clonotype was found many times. The CDR3 DNA reads TGCGCCAGCAGTCGGGCCCGCACAGATACGCAGTATTTT. Protein sequence: CASSRARTDTQYF. This chain joins TRBV10-2 and TRBJ2-3, with D unclear. The CDR3 covers 13 residues. V lost 5 bases to trimming and J lost 1 base, with 7 bases between them. Germline V gene lookup returns CDR1 WSHSY and CDR2 SAAADI.

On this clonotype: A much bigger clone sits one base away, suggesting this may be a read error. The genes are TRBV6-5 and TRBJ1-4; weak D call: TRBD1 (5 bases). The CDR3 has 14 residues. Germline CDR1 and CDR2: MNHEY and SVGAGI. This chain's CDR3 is CASSYGTGGEKLVF. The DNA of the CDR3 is TGTGCCAGCAGTTACGGCACCGGGGGAGAAAAACTGGTTTTT.

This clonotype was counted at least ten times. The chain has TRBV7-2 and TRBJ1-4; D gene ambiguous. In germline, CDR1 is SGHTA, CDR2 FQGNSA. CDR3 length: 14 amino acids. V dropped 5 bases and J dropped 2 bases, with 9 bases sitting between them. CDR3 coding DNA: TGTGCCAGCAGCGGAGCGGAGACTAATGAAAAACTGTTTTTT. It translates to CASSGAETNEKLFF.